Presented here are 3 T cell receptor beta chains from one specimen sequenced in a study of blood T cell repertoires in COVID-19. Data came from immunoSEQ multiplex PCR; TCRdb stores just in-frame clones and leaves some out. The data hold about 97,000 clones, with approximately 90% observed a single time. Specimen: peripheral blood. All receptors derive from a man aged 55-75 years with acute or convalescent COVID-19.

The V gene is TRBV30, the J gene TRBJ2-7; D remains ambiguous. The CDR3 is 12 residues long. Germline CDR1 GTSNPN, CDR2 SVGIG (reference sequence). V was shortened by 2 bases and J by 2 bases, with 7 bases between the two germline ends. The DNA for the CDR3 is TGTGCCTGGAGTTCGAGCACCTACGAGCAGTACTTC. Translated, it gives CAWSSSTYEQYF.

The V and J genes are TRBV5-5 and TRBJ2-5; 11 positions match TRBD2. The germline V gene has CDR1 SGHKS and CDR2 YYEKEE (reference sequence). The CDR3 has 16 residues. The V and J ends lost 4 bases and 6 bases, in that order; junction bases with no gene match: 11. The CDR3 region has the DNA TGTGCCAGCAGCCCCGGAGAACTAGCGGGGGAGAAGACCCAGTACTTC. Translated: CASSPGELAGEKTQYF.

This sequence joins TRBV5-1 and TRBJ2-7, with 9 nucleotides matching TRBD1. Germline V CDR1 and CDR2: SGHRS, YFSETQ. V gave up 6 bases and J gave up 3 bases; unmatched junction bases: 7. This CDR3 has 14 residues. The CDR3 DNA is TGCGCCAGCAACGTACAGGGGGCTGGCTACGAGCAGTACTTC. Translated: CASNVQGAGYEQYF.